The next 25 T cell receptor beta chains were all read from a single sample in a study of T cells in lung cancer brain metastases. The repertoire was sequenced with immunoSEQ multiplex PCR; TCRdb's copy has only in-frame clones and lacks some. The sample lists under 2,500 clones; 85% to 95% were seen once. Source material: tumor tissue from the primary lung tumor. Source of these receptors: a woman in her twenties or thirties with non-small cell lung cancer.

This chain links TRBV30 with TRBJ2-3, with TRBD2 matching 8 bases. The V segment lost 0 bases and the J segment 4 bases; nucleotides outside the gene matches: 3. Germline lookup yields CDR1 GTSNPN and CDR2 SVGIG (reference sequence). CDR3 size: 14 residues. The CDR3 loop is CAWSVGLAPDTQYF. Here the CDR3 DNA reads TGTGCCTGGAGTGTAGGACTAGCTCCAGATACGCAGTATTTT.

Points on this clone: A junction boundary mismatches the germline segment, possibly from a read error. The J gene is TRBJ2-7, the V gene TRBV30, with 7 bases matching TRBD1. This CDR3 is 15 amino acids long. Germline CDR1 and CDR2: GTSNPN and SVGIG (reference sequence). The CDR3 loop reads CAWSGQGYLLREQYF. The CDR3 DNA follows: TGTGCCTGGAGTGGACAGGGCTACCTTCTTAGGGAGCAGTATTTC. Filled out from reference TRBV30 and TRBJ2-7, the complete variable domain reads SQTIHQWPATLVQPVGSPLSLECTVEGTSNPNLYWYRQAAGRGLQLLFYSVGIGQISSEVPQNLSASRPQDRQFILSSKKLLLSDSGFYLCAWSGQGYLLREQYFGPGTRLTVT.

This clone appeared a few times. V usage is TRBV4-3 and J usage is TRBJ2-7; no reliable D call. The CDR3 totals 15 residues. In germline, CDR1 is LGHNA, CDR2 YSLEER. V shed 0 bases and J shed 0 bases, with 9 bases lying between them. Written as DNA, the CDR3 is TGCGCCAGCAGCCAAGAGTTCGCTAGCTCCTACGAGCAGTACTTC. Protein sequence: CASSQEFASSYEQYF.

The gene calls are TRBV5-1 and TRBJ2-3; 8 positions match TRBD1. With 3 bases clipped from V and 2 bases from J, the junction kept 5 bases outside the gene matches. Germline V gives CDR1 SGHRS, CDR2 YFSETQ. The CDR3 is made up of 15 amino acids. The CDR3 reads CASSSTGDNTDTQYF. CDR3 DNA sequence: TGCGCCAGCAGCTCGACAGGGGATAACACAGATACGCAGTATTTT. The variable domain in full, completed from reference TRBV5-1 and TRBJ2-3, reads KAGVTQTPRYLIKTRGQQVTLSCSPISGHRSVSWYQQTPGQGLQFLFEYFSETQRNKGNFPGRFSGRQFSNSRSEMNVSTLELGDSALYLCASSSTGDNTDTQYFGPGTRLTVL.

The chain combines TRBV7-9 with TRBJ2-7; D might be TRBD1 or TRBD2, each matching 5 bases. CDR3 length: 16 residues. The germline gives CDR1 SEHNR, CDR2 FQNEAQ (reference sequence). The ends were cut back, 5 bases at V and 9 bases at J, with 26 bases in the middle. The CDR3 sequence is CASSTTMGTRDPGQYF. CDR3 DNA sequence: TGTGCCAGCAGCACAACTATGGGGACCCGGGATCCCGGGCAGTACTTC. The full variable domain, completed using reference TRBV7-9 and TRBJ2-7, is DTGVSQNPRHKITKRGQNVTFRCDPISEHNRLYWYRQTLGQGPEFLTYFQNEAQLEKSRLLSDRFSAERPKGSFSTLEIQRTEQGDSAMYLCASSTTMGTRDPGQYFGPGTRLTVT.

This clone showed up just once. The CDR3 region has the DNA TGCAGCGTTGAAGACACAGTGGGAACCTACCGAGGCACCTTC. It specifies CSVEDTVGTYRGTF. The J gene is TRBJ1-2, the V gene TRBV29-1, with D hard to call. Per germline, CDR1 SQVTM and CDR2 ANQGSEA. V was cut by 0 bases and J by 13 bases, with 21 bases left in between. This CDR3 comprises 14 residues.

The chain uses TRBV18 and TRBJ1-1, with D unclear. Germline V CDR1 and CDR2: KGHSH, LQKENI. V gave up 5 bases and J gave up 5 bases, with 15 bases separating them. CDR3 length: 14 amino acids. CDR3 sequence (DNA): TGTGCCAGCTCAGACAACCGGGGTGGGACTGAAGCTTTCTTT. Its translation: CASSDNRGGTEAFF.

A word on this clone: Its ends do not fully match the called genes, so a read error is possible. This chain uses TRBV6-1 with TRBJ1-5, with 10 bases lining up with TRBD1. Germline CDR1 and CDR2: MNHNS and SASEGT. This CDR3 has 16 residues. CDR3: CASSGMGQGSGQLQHF. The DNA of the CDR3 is TGTGCCAGCAGTGGCATGGGACAGGGGTCTGGACAGCTCCAGCATTTT.

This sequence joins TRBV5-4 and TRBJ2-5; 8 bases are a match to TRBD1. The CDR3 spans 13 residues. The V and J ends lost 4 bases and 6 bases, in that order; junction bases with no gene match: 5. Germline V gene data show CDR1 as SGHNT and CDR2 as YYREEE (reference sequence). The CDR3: CASSLDRVQTQYF. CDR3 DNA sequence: TGTGCCAGCAGCCTGGACAGGGTGCAGACCCAGTACTTC.

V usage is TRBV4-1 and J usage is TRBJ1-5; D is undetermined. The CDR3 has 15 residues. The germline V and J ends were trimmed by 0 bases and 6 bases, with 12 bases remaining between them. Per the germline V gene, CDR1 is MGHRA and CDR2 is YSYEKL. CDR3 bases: TGCGCCAGCAGCCAAGACGACGGAATGGGTCAGCCCCAGCATTTT. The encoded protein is CASSQDDGMGQPQHF.

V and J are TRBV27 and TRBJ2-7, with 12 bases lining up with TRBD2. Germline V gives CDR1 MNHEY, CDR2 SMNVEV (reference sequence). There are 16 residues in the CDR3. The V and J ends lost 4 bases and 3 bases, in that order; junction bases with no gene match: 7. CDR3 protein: CASSSHLAGGYYEQYF. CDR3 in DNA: TGTGCCAGCAGTTCCCACCTAGCGGGAGGGTACTACGAGCAGTACTTC.

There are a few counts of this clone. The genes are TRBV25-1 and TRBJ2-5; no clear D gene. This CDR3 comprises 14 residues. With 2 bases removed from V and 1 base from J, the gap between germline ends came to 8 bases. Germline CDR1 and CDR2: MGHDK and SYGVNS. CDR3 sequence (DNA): TGTGCCAGCAGTGAAAGGCAGATCCAAGAGACCCAGTACTTC. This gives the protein CASSERQIQETQYF.

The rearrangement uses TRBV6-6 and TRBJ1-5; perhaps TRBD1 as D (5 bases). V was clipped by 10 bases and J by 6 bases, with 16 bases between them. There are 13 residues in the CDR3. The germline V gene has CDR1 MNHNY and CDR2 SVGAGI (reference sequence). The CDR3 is CAIGERGGQPQHF. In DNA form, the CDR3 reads TGTGCCATTGGGGAGAGGGGCGGTCAGCCCCAGCATTTT.

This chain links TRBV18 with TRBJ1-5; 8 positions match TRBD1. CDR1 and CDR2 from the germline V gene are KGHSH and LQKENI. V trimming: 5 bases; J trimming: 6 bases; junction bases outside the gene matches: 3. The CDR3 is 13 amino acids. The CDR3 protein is CASSLDRAQPQHF. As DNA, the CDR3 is TGTGCCAGCTCATTGGACAGGGCTCAGCCCCAGCATTTT.

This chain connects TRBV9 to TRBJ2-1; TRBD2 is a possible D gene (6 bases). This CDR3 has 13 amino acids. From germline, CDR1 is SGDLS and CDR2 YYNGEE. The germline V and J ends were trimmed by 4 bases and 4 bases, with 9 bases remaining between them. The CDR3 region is CASSWDFYNEQFF. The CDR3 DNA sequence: TGTGCCAGCAGCTGGGACTTTTACAATGAGCAGTTCTTC. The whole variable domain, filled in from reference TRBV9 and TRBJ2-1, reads DSGVTQTPKHLITATGQRVTLRCSPRSGDLSVYWYQQSLDQGLQFLIQYYNGEERAKGNILERFSAQQFPDLHSELNLSSLELGDSALYFCASSWDFYNEQFFGPGTRLTVL.

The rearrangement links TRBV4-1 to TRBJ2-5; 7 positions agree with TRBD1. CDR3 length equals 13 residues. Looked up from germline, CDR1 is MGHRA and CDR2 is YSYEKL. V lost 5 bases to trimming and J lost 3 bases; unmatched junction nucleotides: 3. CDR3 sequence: CASSAGTEETQYF. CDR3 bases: TGCGCCAGCAGCGCCGGGACAGAAGAGACCCAGTACTTC.

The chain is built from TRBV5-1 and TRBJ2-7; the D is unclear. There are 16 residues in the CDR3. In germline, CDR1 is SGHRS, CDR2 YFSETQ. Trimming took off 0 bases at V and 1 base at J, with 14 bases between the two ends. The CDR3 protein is CASSLEAGLGSYEQYF. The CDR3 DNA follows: TGCGCCAGCAGCTTGGAGGCAGGCCTGGGGTCCTACGAGCAGTACTTC.

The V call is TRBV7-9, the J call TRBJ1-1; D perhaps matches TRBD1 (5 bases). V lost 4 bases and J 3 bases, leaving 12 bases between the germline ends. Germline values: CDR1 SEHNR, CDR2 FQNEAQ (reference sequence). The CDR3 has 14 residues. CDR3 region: CASSSTGRHTEAFF. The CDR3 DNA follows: TGTGCCAGCAGCTCGACGGGACGGCACACTGAAGCTTTCTTT.

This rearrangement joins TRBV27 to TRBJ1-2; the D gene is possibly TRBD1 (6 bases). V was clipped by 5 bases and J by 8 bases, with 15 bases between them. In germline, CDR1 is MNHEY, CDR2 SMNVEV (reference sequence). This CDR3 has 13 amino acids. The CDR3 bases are TGTGCCAGCAGTGGCGGGGGCGTACGGGGCTACACCTTC. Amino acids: CASSGGGVRGYTF.

The CDR3 DNA follows: TGTGCCACCAGCAGAGATGGGAGAGGGGATGGTCAGCCCCAGCATTTT. This sequence encodes CATSRDGRGDGQPQHF. The V gene is TRBV15, the J gene TRBJ1-5, with a tentative D call TRBD1 (5 bases). Germline CDR1 is LNHNV and CDR2 is YYDKDF (reference sequence). This CDR3 contains 16 residues. Trimming shortened V by 0 bases and J by 6 bases, and 15 bases separated the two germline ends.

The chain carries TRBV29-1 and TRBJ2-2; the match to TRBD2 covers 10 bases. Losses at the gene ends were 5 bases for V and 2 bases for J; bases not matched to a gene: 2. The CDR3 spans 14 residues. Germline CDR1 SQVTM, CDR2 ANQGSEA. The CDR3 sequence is CSVKLAGNTGELFF. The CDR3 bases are TGCAGCGTTAAACTAGCGGGAAACACCGGGGAGCTGTTTTTT.

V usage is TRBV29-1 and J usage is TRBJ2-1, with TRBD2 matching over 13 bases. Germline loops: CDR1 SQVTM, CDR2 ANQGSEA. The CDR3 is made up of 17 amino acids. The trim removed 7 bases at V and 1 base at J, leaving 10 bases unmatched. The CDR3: CSAEGTSGMKSYNEQFF. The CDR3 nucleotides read TGCAGCGCCGAGGGGACTAGCGGGATGAAATCCTACAATGAGCAGTTCTTC.

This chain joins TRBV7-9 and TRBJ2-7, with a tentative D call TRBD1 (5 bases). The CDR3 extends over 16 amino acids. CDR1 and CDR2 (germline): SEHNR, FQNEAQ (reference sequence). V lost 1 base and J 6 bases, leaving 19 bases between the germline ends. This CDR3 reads CASSLGYGQGGAEQYF. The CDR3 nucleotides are TGTGCCAGCAGCTTAGGGTATGGCCAGGGCGGCGCCGAGCAGTACTTC.

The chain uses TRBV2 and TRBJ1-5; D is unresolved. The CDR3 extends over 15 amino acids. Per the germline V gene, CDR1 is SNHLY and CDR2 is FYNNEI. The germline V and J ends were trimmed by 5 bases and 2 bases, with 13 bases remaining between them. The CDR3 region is CASSPTTSGNQPQHF. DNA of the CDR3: TGTGCCAGCAGTCCCACAACTTCTGGCAATCAGCCCCAGCATTTT.

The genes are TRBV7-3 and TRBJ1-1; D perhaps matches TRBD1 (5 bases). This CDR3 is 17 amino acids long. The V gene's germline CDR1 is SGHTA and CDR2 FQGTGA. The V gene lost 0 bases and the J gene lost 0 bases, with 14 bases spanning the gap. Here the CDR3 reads CASSLTGQGGLNTEAFF. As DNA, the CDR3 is TGTGCCAGCAGCTTAACTGGTCAGGGAGGGTTGAACACTGAAGCTTTCTTT.